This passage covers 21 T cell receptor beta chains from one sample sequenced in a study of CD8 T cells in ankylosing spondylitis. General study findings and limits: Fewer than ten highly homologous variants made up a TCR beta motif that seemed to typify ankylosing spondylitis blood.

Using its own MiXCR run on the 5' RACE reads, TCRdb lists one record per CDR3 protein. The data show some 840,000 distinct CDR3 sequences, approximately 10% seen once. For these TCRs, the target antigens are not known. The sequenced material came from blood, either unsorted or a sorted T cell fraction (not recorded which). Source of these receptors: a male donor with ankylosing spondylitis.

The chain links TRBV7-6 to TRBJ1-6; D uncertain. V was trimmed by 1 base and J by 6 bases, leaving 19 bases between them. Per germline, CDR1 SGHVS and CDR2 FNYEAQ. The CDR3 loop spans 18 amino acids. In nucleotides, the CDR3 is TGTGCCAGCAGCTTAGTGGCGTCGGGAGGCCACTCTAATTCACCCCTCCACTTT. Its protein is CASSLVASGGHSNSPLHF.

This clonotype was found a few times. The CDR3 region is CASSQTGPDTQYF. The CDR3 nucleotides read TGCGCCAGCAGCCAAACAGGGCCAGATACGCAGTATTTT. This chain connects TRBV5-1 to TRBJ2-3; possibly TRBD1 for D (6 bases). V was shortened by 4 bases and J by 4 bases, with 10 bases between the two germline ends. The germline V gene has CDR1 SGHRS and CDR2 YFSETQ. CDR3 size: 13 residues.

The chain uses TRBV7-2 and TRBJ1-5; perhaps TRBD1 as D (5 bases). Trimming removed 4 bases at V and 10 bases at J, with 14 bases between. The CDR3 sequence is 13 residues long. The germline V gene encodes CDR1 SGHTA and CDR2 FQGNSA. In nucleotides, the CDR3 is TGTGCCAGCAGCTCATCTATCGACAGCCCCCAGCATTTT. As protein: CASSSSIDSPQHF.

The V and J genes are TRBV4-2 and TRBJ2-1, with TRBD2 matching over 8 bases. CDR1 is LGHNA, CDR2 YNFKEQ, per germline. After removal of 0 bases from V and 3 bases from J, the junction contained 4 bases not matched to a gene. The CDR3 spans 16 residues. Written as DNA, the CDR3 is TGTGCCAGCAGCCAAGAAGGAAGCGGGGGCTACAATGAGCAGTTCTTC. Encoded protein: CASSQEGSGGYNEQFF.

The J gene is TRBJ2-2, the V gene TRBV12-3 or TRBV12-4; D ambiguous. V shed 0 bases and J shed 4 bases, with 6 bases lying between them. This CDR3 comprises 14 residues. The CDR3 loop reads CASSLAAATGELFF. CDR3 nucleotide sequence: TGTGCCAGCAGTTTAGCCGCCGCCACCGGGGAGCTGTTTTTT.

CDR3 loop: CASSVTGSGYNEQFF. DNA for the CDR3: TGTGCCAGCAGCGTGACAGGGTCGGGCTACAATGAGCAGTTCTTC. The genes are TRBV5-6 and TRBJ2-1; 7 nucleotides line up with TRBD1. Germline V gives CDR1 SGHDT, CDR2 YYEEEE. The CDR3 runs 15 residues. V shed 4 bases and J 3 bases; nucleotides not matched to a gene: 7.

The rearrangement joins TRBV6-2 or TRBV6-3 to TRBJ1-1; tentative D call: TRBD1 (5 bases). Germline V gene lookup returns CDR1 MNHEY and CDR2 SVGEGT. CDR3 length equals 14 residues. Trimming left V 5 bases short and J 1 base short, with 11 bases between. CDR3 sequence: CASSNRSPNTEAFF. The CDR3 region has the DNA TGTGCCAGCAGTAACAGGTCCCCGAACACTGAAGCTTTCTTT.

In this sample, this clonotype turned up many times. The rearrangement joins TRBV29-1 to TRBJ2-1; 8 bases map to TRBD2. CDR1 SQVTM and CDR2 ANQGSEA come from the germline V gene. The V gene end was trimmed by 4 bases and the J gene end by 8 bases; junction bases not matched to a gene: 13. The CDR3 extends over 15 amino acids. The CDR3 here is CSVAGGSGLIHEQFF. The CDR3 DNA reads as TGCAGCGTTGCGGGGGGGTCGGGCCTAATCCATGAGCAGTTCTTC.

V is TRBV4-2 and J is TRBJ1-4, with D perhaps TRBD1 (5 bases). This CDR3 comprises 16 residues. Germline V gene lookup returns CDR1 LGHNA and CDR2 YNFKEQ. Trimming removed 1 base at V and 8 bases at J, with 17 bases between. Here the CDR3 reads CASSQGLGGAEEKLFF. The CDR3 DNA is TGTGCCAGCAGCCAAGGGCTCGGTGGGGCCGAGGAAAAACTGTTTTTT.

This chain's CDR3 is CASSPNEGGGETQYF. CDR3 DNA: TGTGCCAGCAGTCCCAACGAGGGGGGGGGTGAGACCCAGTACTTC. This chain links TRBV12-3 or TRBV12-4 with TRBJ2-5; D perhaps matches TRBD2 (7 bases). The CDR3 has 15 residues. Trimming took 5 bases from V and 5 from J, leaving 18 bases between them.

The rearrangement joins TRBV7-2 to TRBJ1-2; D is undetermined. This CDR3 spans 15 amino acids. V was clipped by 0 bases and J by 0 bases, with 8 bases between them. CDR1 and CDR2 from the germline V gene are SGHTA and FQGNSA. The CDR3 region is CASSLALLANYGYTF. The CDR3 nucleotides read TGTGCCAGCAGCTTAGCGCTTCTGGCTAACTATGGCTACACCTTC.

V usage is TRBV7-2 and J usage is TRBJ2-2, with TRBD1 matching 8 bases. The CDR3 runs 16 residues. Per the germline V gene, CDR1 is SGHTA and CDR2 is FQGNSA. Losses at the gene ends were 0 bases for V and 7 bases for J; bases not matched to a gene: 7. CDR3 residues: CASSLAGRGQNGELFF. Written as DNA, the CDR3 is TGTGCCAGCAGCTTAGCGGGCAGGGGGCAAAACGGGGAGCTGTTTTTT.

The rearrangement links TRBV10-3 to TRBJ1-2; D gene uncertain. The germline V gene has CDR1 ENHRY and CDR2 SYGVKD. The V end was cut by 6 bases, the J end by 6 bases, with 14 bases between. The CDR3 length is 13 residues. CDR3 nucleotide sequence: TGTGCCATCAGCATTAGAGGAGAAGATGGCTACACCTTC. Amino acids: CAISIRGEDGYTF.

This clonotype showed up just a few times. This chain's CDR3 is CSASITGSETQYF. CDR3 coding DNA: TGCAGTGCTAGTATCACGGGTTCAGAGACCCAGTACTTC. The V gene is TRBV20-1, the J gene TRBJ2-5; D is unclear. The germline CDR1 and CDR2 sequences are DFQATT and SNEGSKA (reference sequence). Trimming removed 3 bases at V and 4 bases at J, with 12 bases between. The CDR3 runs to 13 residues.

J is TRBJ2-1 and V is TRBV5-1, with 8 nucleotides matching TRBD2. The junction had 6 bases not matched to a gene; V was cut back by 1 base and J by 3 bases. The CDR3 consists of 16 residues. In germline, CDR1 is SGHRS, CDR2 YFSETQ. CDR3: CASSLHAGGLYNEQFF. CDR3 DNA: TGCGCCAGCAGCTTGCATGCGGGGGGCCTCTACAATGAGCAGTTCTTC.

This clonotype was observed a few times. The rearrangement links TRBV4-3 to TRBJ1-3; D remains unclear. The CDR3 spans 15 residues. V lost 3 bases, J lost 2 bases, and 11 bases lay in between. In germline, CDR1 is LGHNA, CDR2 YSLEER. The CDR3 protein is CASSHDEQTGNTIYF. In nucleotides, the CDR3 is TGCGCCAGCAGCCATGACGAGCAAACTGGAAACACCATATATTTT.

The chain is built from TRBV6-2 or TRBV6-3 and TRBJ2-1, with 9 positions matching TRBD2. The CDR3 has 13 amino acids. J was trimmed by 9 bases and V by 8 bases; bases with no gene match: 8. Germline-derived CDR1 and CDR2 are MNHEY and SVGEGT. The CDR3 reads CASGGTSIGEQFF. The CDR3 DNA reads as TGTGCCAGCGGTGGGACTAGCATCGGTGAGCAGTTCTTC.

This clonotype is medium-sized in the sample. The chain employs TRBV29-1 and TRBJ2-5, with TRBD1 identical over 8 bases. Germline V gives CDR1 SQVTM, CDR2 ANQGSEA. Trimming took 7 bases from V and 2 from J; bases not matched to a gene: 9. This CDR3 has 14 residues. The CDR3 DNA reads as TGCAGCGCCCGGACAGGGTCCTCTCAAGAGACCCAGTACTTC. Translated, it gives CSARTGSSQETQYF.

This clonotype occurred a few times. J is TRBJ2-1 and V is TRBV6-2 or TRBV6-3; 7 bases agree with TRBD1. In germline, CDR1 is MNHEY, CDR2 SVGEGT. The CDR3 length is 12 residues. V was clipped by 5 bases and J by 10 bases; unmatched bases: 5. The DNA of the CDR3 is TGTGCCAGCAGTACAGGGGTGGCGGAGCAGTTCTTC. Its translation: CASSTGVAEQFF.

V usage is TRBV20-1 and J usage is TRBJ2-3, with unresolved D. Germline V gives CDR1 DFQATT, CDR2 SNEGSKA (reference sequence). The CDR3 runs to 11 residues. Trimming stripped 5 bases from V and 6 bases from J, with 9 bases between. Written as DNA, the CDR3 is TGCAGTGCTTCGATCGGGGATACGCAGTATTTT. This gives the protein CSASIGDTQYF.

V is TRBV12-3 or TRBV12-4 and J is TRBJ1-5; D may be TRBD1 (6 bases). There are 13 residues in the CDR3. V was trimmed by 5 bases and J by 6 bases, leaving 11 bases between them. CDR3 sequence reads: CASSILGGQPQHF. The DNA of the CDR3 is TGTGCCAGCAGTATACTAGGGGGTCAGCCCCAGCATTTT.